The 12 T cell receptor beta chains listed next were all sequenced from one sample in a study of molecular identifiers for immune sequencing clone quantification. TCRdb reprocessed the PCR reads via MiXCR and lists one record per CDR3 protein. The sample lists more than 60,000 distinct CDR3 sequences; less than 20% were seen once. The sample comprised naive CD8+ T cells from blood, with Jurkat cell RNA spiked in. Subset denoted: FACS-sorted CD8+CD4-CCR7+CD45RA+ naive T cells. The origin of the receptors is a human donor in good health. Some libraries in this study had Jurkat cell RNA spiked in.

This clonotype was counted ten times or more. This chain links TRBV6-2 or TRBV6-3 with TRBJ2-1, with a possible D match to TRBD2 (5 bases). Germline-derived CDR1 and CDR2 are MNHEY and SVGEGT. V lost 2 bases and J lost 9, with 14 bases in between. The CDR3 covers 14 residues. The CDR3 nucleotides read TGTGCCAGCAGTTACGACTATAAGATGGTTGAGCAGTTCTTC. Translation: CASSYDYKMVEQFF.

This clonotype came up many times. The chain employs TRBV6-6 and TRBJ1-1, with a possible D match to TRBD1 (5 bases). With 2 bases removed from V and 6 bases from J, the gap between germline ends came to 7 bases. The CDR3 covers 12 residues. Germline V gene lookup returns CDR1 MNHNY and CDR2 SVGAGI (reference sequence). CDR3 region: CASSYGGSEAFF. The CDR3 nucleotides are TGTGCCAGCAGTTACGGGGGGTCTGAAGCTTTCTTT.

This clonotype was counted many times. V is TRBV5-1 and J is TRBJ2-7; D remains ambiguous. Germline V gene data show CDR1 as SGHRS and CDR2 as YFSETQ. The CDR3 totals 15 residues. V dropped 5 bases and J dropped 2 bases, with 17 bases sitting between them. CDR3 sequence (DNA): TGCGCCAGCAGTCCTTGGCGAGTTGGTCCCTACGAGCAGTACTTC. Translation: CASSPWRVGPYEQYF.

This clonotype was picked up many times. The chain joins TRBV30 to TRBJ2-7; weak D call: TRBD2 (5 bases). CDR3 size: 14 residues. Germline lookup yields CDR1 GTSNPN and CDR2 SVGIG (reference sequence). The germline V and J ends were trimmed by 0 bases and 0 bases, with 9 bases remaining between them. This CDR3 is CAWSVGRFSYEQYF. The CDR3 DNA reads TGTGCCTGGAGTGTGGGGAGATTCTCCTACGAGCAGTACTTC.

This clonotype has at least ten counts. The gene calls are TRBV7-9 and TRBJ2-1; D not certain. Germline CDR1 SEHNR, CDR2 FQNEAQ (reference sequence). V dropped 5 bases and J dropped 0 bases, with 5 bases sitting between them. The CDR3 spans 13 residues. The CDR3 DNA sequence: TGTGCCAGCAGCACAAGCTCCTACAATGAGCAGTTCTTC. Its translation is CASSTSSYNEQFF.

This clonotype was counted between two and nine times. A much larger clone is a single base away; this may be a read error. This chain uses TRBV10-3 with TRBJ1-5; weak D call: TRBD1 (6 bases). Germline assignment: CDR1 ENHRY and CDR2 SYGVKD. This CDR3 region has 15 residues. V gave up 0 bases and J gave up 9 bases, with 15 bases separating them. CDR3 amino acids: CAISESLGQDRPQHF. The CDR3 region has the DNA TGTGCCATCAGTGAGTCGCTGGGACAAGATCGGCCCCAGCATTTT.

This clonotype was seen a handful of times. This chain joins TRBV4-1 and TRBJ1-1; D gene ambiguous. The germline V gene has CDR1 MGHRA and CDR2 YSYEKL. V lost 2 bases and J lost 1, with 5 bases in between. The CDR3 consists of 13 residues. For the CDR3, the DNA is TGCGCCAGCAGCCAACATACGAACACTGAAGCTTTCTTT. The encoded protein is CASSQHTNTEAFF.

This clonotype was observed many times. This CDR3 is CASSLGQPSEKLFF. CDR3 in DNA: TGTGCCAGCAGCTTGGGGCAGCCGAGTGAAAAACTGTTTTTT. The V gene is TRBV5-5, the J gene TRBJ1-4; no clear D gene. The CDR3 totals 14 residues. Germline CDR1 is SGHKS and CDR2 is YYEKEE (reference sequence). The V end lost 0 bases, the J end lost 7 bases, and 10 bases lay between the germline ends. Filled out from reference TRBV5-5 and TRBJ1-4, the complete variable domain reads DAGVTQSPTHLIKTRGQQVTLRCSPISGHKSVSWYQQVLGQGPQFIFQYYEKEERGRGNFPDRFSARQFPNYSSELNVNALLLGDSALYLCASSLGQPSEKLFFGSGTQLSVL.

This clonotype was seen repeatedly, ten times or more. The V call is TRBV24-1, the J call TRBJ2-2; D is unclear. The CDR3 extends over 13 amino acids. Trimming took 4 bases from V and 2 from J, leaving 4 bases between them. Looked up from germline, CDR1 is KGHDR and CDR2 is SFDVKD. The CDR3 sequence is CATSEINTGELFF. CDR3 bases: TGTGCCACCAGTGAGATAAACACCGGGGAGCTGTTTTTT.

This clonotype was counted ten times or more. V usage is TRBV11-2 and J usage is TRBJ1-1; 10 bases are shared with TRBD1. J lost 5 bases, V lost 5 bases, and 8 bases had no gene match. The CDR3 sequence is 15 residues long. Germline CDR1 and CDR2: SGHAT and FQNNGV. The CDR3 region has the DNA TGTGCCAGCAGCCCGCGAGGACAGGGGGTGACTGAAGCTTTCTTT. It specifies CASSPRGQGVTEAFF.

The chain joins TRBV27 to TRBJ2-1; D gene uncertain. The CDR3 sequence is 12 residues long. Germline V gene data show CDR1 as MNHEY and CDR2 as SMNVEV (reference sequence). V gave up 5 bases and J gave up 5 bases, with 7 bases separating them. CDR3 loop: CASSLLNNEQFF. CDR3 DNA sequence: TGTGCCAGCAGTCTCCTCAACAATGAGCAGTTCTTC.

This clonotype was detected ten times or more. This sequence joins TRBV19 and TRBJ2-7; a possible D gene is TRBD1 (5 bases). Germline V CDR1 and CDR2: LNHDA, SQIVND (reference sequence). There are 15 residues in the CDR3. V was trimmed by 3 bases and J by 0 bases, leaving 12 bases between them. The CDR3 DNA follows: TGTGCCAGTAGTATGGGGCCGTCTAGCTCCTACGAGCAGTACTTC. This encodes CASSMGPSSSYEQYF.